This T cell receptor beta chain comes out of a study of T cell responses to AZD1222 COVID-19 vaccine. Trimming took off 3 bases at V and 7 bases at J, with 6 bases between the two ends. This CDR3 has 11 residues. CDR1 is MGHRA and CDR2 is YSYEKL in the germline V gene. Repertoires were generated with immunoSEQ multiplex PCR, while TCRdb's copy carries only in-frame clones and drops some. Of approximately 200,000 clones detected, almost 90% appear once; the ten largest clones hold around 7.9%. The chain links TRBV4-1 to TRBJ1-2; D gene unclear. The sequence was collected from an adult in good health. Source: peripheral blood, taken on day 0 of AZD1222 vaccination. DNA for the CDR3: TGCGCCAGCAGCCAGGAGGGTGGCTACACCTTC. Protein: CASSQEGGYTF.